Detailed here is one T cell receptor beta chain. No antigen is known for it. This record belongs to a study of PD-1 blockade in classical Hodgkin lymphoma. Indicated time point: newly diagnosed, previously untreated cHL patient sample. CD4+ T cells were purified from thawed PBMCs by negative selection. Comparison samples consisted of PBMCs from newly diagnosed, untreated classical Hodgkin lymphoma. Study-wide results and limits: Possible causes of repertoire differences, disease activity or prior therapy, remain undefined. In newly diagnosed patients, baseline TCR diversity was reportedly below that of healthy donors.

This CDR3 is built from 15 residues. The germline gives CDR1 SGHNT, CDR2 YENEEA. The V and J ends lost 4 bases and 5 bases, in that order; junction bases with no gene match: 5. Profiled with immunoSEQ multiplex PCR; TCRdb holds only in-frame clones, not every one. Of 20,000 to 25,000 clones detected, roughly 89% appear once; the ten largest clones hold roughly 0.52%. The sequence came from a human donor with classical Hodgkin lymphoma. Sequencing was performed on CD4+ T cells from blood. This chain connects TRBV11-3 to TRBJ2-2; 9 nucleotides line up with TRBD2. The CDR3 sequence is CASSSRGGDTGELFF. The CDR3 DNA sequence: TGTGCCAGCAGCTCCCGCGGGGGGGATACCGGGGAGCTGTTTTTT.